This TCR beta chain was recorded in a study of T cell responses to AZD1222 COVID-19 vaccine. A remark on this clone: Its antigen is unknown.

Study results and limitations: Baseline seropositivity characterized only a handful of AZD1222 recipients.

The CDR3 sequence is 13 residues long. Looked up from germline, CDR1 is KGHDR and CDR2 is SFDVKD. J gave up 3 bases and V 7 bases, and 4 bases lay outside the gene matches. Assay: immunoSEQ multiplex PCR; the TCRdb copy retains only in-frame clones and omits some. The sample holds about 180,000 clones, 80% to 90% seen once. The input for sequencing was peripheral blood, taken on day 0 of AZD1222 vaccination. The source of this sequence is an adult in good health. This sequence joins TRBV24-1 and TRBJ1-1, with 7 bases lining up with TRBD1. The DNA for the CDR3 is TGTGCCACCAGAAGGGACAGCTACACTGAAGCTTTCTTT. This encodes CATRRDSYTEAFF.